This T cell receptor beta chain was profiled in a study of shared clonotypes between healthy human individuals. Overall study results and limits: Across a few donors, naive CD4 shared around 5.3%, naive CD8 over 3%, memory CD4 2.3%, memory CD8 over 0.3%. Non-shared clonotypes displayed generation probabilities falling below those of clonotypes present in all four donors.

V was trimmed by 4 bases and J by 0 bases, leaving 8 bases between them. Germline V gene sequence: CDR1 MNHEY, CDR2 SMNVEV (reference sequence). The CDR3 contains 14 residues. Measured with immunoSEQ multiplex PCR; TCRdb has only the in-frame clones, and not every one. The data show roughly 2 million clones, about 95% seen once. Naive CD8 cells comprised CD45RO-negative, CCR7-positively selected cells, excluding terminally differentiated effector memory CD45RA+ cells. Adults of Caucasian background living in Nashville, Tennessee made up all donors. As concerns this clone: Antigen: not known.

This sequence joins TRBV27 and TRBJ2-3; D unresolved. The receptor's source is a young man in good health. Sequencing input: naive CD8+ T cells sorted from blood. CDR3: CASSSMDSTDTQYF. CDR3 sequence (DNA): TGTGCCAGCAGTTCGATGGACAGCACAGATACGCAGTATTTT.